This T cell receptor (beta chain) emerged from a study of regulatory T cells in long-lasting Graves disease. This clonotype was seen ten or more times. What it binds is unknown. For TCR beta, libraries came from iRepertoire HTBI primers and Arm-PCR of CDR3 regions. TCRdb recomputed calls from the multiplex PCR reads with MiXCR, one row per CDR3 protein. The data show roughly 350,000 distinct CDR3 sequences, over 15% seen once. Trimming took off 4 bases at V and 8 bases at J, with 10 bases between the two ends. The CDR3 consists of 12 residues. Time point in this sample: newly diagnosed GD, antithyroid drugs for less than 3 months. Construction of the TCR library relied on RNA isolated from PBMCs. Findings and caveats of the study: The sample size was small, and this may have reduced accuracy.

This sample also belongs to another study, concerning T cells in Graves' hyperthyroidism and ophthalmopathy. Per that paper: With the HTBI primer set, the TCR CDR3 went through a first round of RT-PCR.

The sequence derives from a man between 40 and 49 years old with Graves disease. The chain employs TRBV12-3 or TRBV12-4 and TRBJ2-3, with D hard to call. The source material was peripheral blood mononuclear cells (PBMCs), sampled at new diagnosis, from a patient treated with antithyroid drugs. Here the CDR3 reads CASSSHWVTQYF. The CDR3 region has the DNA TGTGCCAGCAGTTCCCATTGGGTTACGCAGTATTTT.